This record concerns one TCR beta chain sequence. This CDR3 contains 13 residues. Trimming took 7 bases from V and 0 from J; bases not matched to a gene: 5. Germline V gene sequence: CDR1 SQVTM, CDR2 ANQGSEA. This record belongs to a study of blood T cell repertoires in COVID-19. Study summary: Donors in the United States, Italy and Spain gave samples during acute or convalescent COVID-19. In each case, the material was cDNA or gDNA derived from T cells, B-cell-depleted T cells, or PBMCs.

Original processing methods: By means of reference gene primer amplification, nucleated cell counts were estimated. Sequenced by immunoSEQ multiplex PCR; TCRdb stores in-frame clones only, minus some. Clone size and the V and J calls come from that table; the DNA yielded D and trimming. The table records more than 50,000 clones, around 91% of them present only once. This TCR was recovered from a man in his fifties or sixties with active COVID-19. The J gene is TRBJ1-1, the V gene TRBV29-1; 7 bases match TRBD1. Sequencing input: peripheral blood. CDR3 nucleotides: TGCAGCGCAACACAGGGGATGAACACTGAAGCTTTCTTT. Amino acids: CSATQGMNTEAFF.